The 20 T cell receptor beta chains in this list originate from one sample, sequenced in a study of cytotoxic CD8 clonotypes in ibrutinib-treated CLL. The assay was immunoSEQ multiplex PCR, and TCRdb's table has in-frame clones only and misses some. The repertoire holds approximately 67,000 clones, approximately 80% seen once, with about 8% in the top ten. Material: PBMCs, obtained at disease progression, from a patient treated with ibrutinib. The receptors stem from a human donor with chronic lymphocytic leukemia.

The V call is TRBV21-1, the J call TRBJ1-3. TRBV21-1 is assigned pseudogene status. This CDR3 is 16 amino acids long. CDR3 coding DNA: TGTGCCAGCAGCAAAGGCCCTAGGGCCACCAGGAACACCATATATTTT. Translated, it gives CASSKGPRATRNTIYF.

The chain uses TRBV30 and TRBJ1-3; D unclear. Trimming removed 0 bases from V and 4 bases from J, with 7 bases in between. From germline, CDR1 is GTSNPN and CDR2 SVGIG (reference sequence). The CDR3 extends over 13 amino acids. This chain's CDR3 is CAWSVRGGNTIYF. CDR3 nucleotides: TGTGCCTGGAGTGTACGTGGGGGAAACACCATATATTTT.

The V and J genes are TRBV7-6 and TRBJ2-3, with D possibly TRBD2 on 6 matching bases. The CDR3 loop spans 14 amino acids. Germline lookup yields CDR1 SGHVS and CDR2 FNYEAQ. V lost 5 bases, J lost 2 bases, and 11 bases lay in between. For the CDR3, the DNA is TGTGCCAGCAGCCGTAGCGGTTTCACAGATACGCAGTATTTT. Residues: CASSRSGFTDTQYF. The full variable domain, its missing parts supplied by reference TRBV7-6 and TRBJ2-3, is GAGVSQSPRYKVTKRGQDVALRCDPISGHVSLYWYRQALGQGPEFLTYFNYEAQQDKSGLPNDRFSAERPEGSISTLTIQRTEQRDSAMYRCASSRSGFTDTQYFGPGTRLTVL.

The chain recombines TRBV19 with TRBJ1-2; D is uncertain. Germline CDR1 and CDR2: LNHDA and SQIVND (reference sequence). The germline V and J ends were trimmed by 1 base and 0 bases, with 15 bases remaining between them. The CDR3 has 17 residues. The CDR3 spells CASSIGSPRRANYGYTF. CDR3 bases: TGTGCCAGTAGTATAGGAAGTCCTCGGCGAGCTAACTATGGCTACACCTTC.

The chain joins TRBV5-1 to TRBJ2-5; 10 bases fit TRBD2. V lost 0 bases to trimming and J lost 2 bases; unmatched junction nucleotides: 4. CDR3 length: 16 amino acids. Germline V gene data show CDR1 as SGHRS and CDR2 as YFSETQ. The CDR3 region has the DNA TGCGCCAGCAGCTTGGGCCATAGCGGGGGGCAAGAGACCCAGTACTTC. This sequence encodes CASSLGHSGGQETQYF.

As DNA, the CDR3 is TGTGCCAGCAGTGGAGGCAAAAGTGACCAGCATTTT. Translation gives CASSGGKSDQHF. The J gene is TRBJ1-5, the V gene TRBV2; no clear D gene. The CDR3 runs to 12 residues. CDR1 is SNHLY, CDR2 FYNNEI, per germline. V lost 4 bases and J lost 12, with 13 bases in between.

The V and J genes are TRBV5-8 and TRBJ2-7, with unresolved D. With 4 bases removed from V and 4 bases from J, the gap between germline ends came to 6 bases. This CDR3 region has 11 residues. Germline V gives CDR1 SGHTS, CDR2 YDEGEE. Here the CDR3 reads CASSPLYEQYF. The CDR3 nucleotides are TGTGCCAGCAGCCCGCTTTACGAGCAGTACTTC.

This clone was detected once. The chain couples TRBV7-6 to TRBJ2-5, with 9 positions matching TRBD1. Germline assignment: CDR1 SGHVS and CDR2 FNYEAQ. Trimming cost V 3 bases and J 5 bases; bases outside gene matches: 7. CDR3 length: 15 residues. Written as DNA, the CDR3 is TGTGCCAGCAGCTTGTTAGGGACAGGGAGGGAGACCCAGTACTTC. Protein product: CASSLLGTGRETQYF.

The chain has TRBV7-3 and TRBJ1-4, with 9 bases matching TRBD1. This CDR3 has 15 residues. The V and J ends lost 5 bases and 4 bases, in that order; junction bases with no gene match: 5. The germline gives CDR1 SGHTA, CDR2 FQGTGA. The CDR3 DNA reads as TGTGCCAGCAGCGCCGGGACAGGGAGTAATGAAAAACTGTTTTTT. This sequence encodes CASSAGTGSNEKLFF.

This chain joins TRBV7-9 and TRBJ2-2; D is ambiguous. This CDR3 has 12 amino acids. V lost 5 bases and J lost 7, with 8 bases in between. In germline, CDR1 is SEHNR, CDR2 FQNEAQ (reference sequence). CDR3: CASSKKSGELFF. Written as DNA, the CDR3 is TGTGCCAGCAGCAAAAAAAGCGGGGAGCTGTTTTTT.

The chain recombines TRBV28 with TRBJ1-1, with 7 bases fitting TRBD1. J was trimmed by 2 bases and V by 3 bases; bases with no gene match: 9. The CDR3 loop spans 16 amino acids. The germline CDR1 and CDR2 sequences are MDHEN and SYDVKM. The CDR3 DNA reads as TGTGCCAGCAGTTTCCCCAGGGGGGGCCGTAACACTGAAGCTTTCTTT. It is translated as CASSFPRGGRNTEAFF.

The rearrangement links TRBV6-6 to TRBJ2-3; 8 positions agree with TRBD1. This CDR3 contains 16 residues. Losses at the gene ends were 4 bases for V and 1 base for J; bases not matched to a gene: 7. CDR1 is MNHNY, CDR2 SVGAGI, per germline (reference sequence). The CDR3 DNA follows: TGTGCCAGCAGTTTGCCGCAGGGACAGGGCACAGATACGCAGTATTTT. The encoded protein is CASSLPQGQGTDTQYF.

This clone has a single count. The chain combines TRBV4-1 with TRBJ2-2; 10 bases align to TRBD1. Germline CDR1 reads MGHRA; CDR2 reads YSYEKL. V was clipped by 4 bases and J by 6 bases; unmatched bases: 8. The CDR3 contains 16 residues. CDR3 sequence reads: CASSPWDRGRAGELFF. DNA for the CDR3: TGCGCCAGCAGCCCCTGGGACAGGGGAAGGGCCGGGGAGCTGTTTTTT.

This rearrangement joins TRBV10-3 to TRBJ1-5, with unresolved D. The V gene's germline CDR1 is ENHRY and CDR2 SYGVKD. The CDR3 covers 14 residues. V was clipped by 3 bases and J by 1 base, with 7 bases between them. In DNA form, the CDR3 reads TGTGCCATCAGTGAAGGGCACAGCAATCAGCCCCAGCATTTT. Protein product: CAISEGHSNQPQHF.

This chain connects TRBV7-9 to TRBJ1-2; TRBD1 agrees at 9 bases. CDR1 is SEHNR, CDR2 FQNEAQ, per germline (reference sequence). The CDR3 is made up of 17 amino acids. J gave up 0 bases and V 1 base, and 6 bases lay outside the gene matches. The chain's CDR3 is CASSLGAGTGTNYGYTF. In DNA, the CDR3 is TGTGCCAGCAGCTTAGGAGCAGGGACAGGGACTAACTATGGCTACACCTTC.

This clone was seen only once. The chain has TRBV18 and TRBJ1-3, with 7 bases matching TRBD1. Germline V lookup: CDR1 KGHSH, CDR2 LQKENI. The CDR3 runs 16 residues. The V and J ends lost 0 bases and 4 bases, in that order; junction bases with no gene match: 6. This CDR3 is CASSPPSGTEGNTIYF. The CDR3 DNA follows: TGTGCCAGCTCACCACCCTCCGGGACAGAGGGAAACACCATATATTTT.

The chain recombines TRBV2 with TRBJ1-6, with unresolved D. Between the trimmed V and J ends, which lost 1 base and 6 bases, there was a span of 10 bases. This CDR3 contains 15 residues. Germline assignment: CDR1 SNHLY and CDR2 FYNNEI. CDR3 in amino acids: CASSEGWLGNSPLHF. The CDR3 DNA follows: TGTGCCAGCAGTGAAGGATGGTTAGGTAATTCACCCCTCCACTTT. Looking up the rest from reference TRBV2 and TRBJ1-6 gives the full variable domain: EPEVTQTPSHQVTQMGQEVILRCVPISNHLYFYWYRQILGQKVEFLVSFYNNEISEKSEIFDDQFSVERPDGSNFTLKIRSTKLEDSAMYFCASSEGWLGNSPLHFGNGTRLTVT.

The chain couples TRBV12-5 to TRBJ2-3, with D unresolved. With 7 bases removed from V and 2 bases from J, the gap between germline ends came to 10 bases. Germline CDR1 reads LGHNT; CDR2 reads FRNRAP. The CDR3 has 13 amino acids. The CDR3 loop reads CASALPDTDTQYF. The CDR3 bases are TGTGCTAGTGCCCTCCCTGACACAGATACGCAGTATTTT.

The V call is TRBV2, the J call TRBJ1-4; the D is unclear. This CDR3 is 14 amino acids long. The germline V and J ends were trimmed by 5 bases and 5 bases, with 12 bases remaining between them. Germline V CDR1 and CDR2: SNHLY, FYNNEI. Here the CDR3 reads CASSYGLGNEKLFF. CDR3 DNA sequence: TGTGCCAGCAGTTACGGCCTGGGGAATGAAAAACTGTTTTTT.

This clone was found a few times. The chain combines TRBV18 with TRBJ1-1, with a tentative D call TRBD1 (5 bases). V was trimmed by 3 bases and J by 3 bases, leaving 17 bases between them. Germline V gene sequence: CDR1 KGHSH, CDR2 LQKENI. This CDR3 spans 16 amino acids. This CDR3 is CASSPQTGRVDTEAFF. For the CDR3, the DNA is TGTGCCAGCTCACCCCAAACTGGCAGGGTGGACACTGAAGCTTTCTTT. Full variable domain (remainder filled in from reference TRBV18 and TRBJ1-1): NAGVMQNPRHLVRRRGQEARLRCSPMKGHSHVYWYRQLPEEGLKFMVYLQKENIIDESGMPKERFSAEFPKEGPSILRIQQVVRGDSAAYFCASSPQTGRVDTEAFFGQGTRLTVV.